The source of this TCR beta chain is a study of long-term antiretroviral therapy in people with HIV. The wider study: Sampling started about a decade before the 2015 immediate-ART recommendation.

The CDR3 runs 15 residues. After removal of 2 bases from V and 4 bases from J, the junction contained 2 bases not matched to a gene. The V gene's germline CDR1 is SGHTA and CDR2 FQGTGA. Overall study results and limits: Pre-ART-expanded clones dominated the repertoire at all time points.

With regard to this clone: Its antigen is not known.

This was the immunoSEQ v3.0 assay at survey level. Measured with immunoSEQ multiplex PCR; TCRdb has only the in-frame clones, and not every one. Of fewer than 25,000 clones detected, approximately 82% appear once; the ten largest clones hold 19%. Specimen: unsorted PBMCs, collected 0.1 years before starting antiretroviral therapy. V usage is TRBV7-3 and J usage is TRBJ2-2, with 9 bases identical to TRBD1. The receptor comes from a young man with HIV. The CDR3 reads CASSLGDRVTGELFF. In DNA form, the CDR3 reads TGTGCCAGCAGCTTAGGGGACAGGGTCACCGGGGAGCTGTTTTTT.